This TCR beta chain originates from a study of patients and donors after allogeneic stem cell transplantation. MiXCR was run by TCRdb on the RT-PCR reads, yielding one entry per CDR3 protein. The repertoire holds approximately 160,000 distinct CDR3 sequences, with roughly 30% as singletons. The CDR3 is 13 residues long. Deletions cut 7 bases from V and 2 bases from J, with 13 bases between. The germline V gene encodes CDR1 SQVTM and CDR2 ANQGSEA. This clonotype is classed as medium-sized (0.01 to 0.1%). Sequenced: blood, either unsorted or a sorted T cell fraction (not recorded which). The TCR comes from a human donor who was either an allogeneic HSCT recipient or a stem cell or donor lymphocyte infusion donor (not recorded which). It is not recorded whose cells these are; they may come from a transplant donor. The chain joins TRBV29-1 to TRBJ2-3, with D hard to call. CDR3 coding DNA: TGCAGCGCCCTTCACGTGGACACAGATACGCAGTATTTT. It specifies CSALHVDTDTQYF.